A single sample gave rise to the 17 T cell receptor beta chains below, sequenced in a study of blood T cell repertoires in COVID-19. Profiled with immunoSEQ multiplex PCR; TCRdb holds only in-frame clones, not every one. The data hold over 200,000 clones, with roughly 87% observed a single time. Sequenced sample: PBMCs or T cells enriched from blood (not recorded which). These receptors originate from a young man who had recovered from COVID-19.

The chain joins TRBV5-4 to TRBJ1-4; 9 bases align to TRBD1. V dropped 4 bases and J dropped 1; count of bases not matched to a gene: 11. The germline V gene has CDR1 SGHNT and CDR2 YYREEE (reference sequence). CDR3 length: 18 amino acids. CDR3 amino acids: CASSRGTGSLVTNEKLFF. CDR3 coding DNA: TGTGCCAGCAGCCGGGGGACAGGGTCCTTGGTAACTAATGAAAAACTGTTTTTT.

The chain recombines TRBV30 with TRBJ1-6, with TRBD1 as a possible D gene (5 bases). The CDR3 is 20 residues long. The germline V and J ends were trimmed by 3 bases and 0 bases, with 24 bases remaining between them. Germline CDR1 GTSNPN, CDR2 SVGIG (reference sequence). CDR3 DNA sequence: TGTGCCTGGAGATCAGGGAAGTGGGCCCTGAAAAGCTCCTATAATTCACCCCTCCACTTT. It encodes CAWRSGKWALKSSYNSPLHF.

This chain uses TRBV6-2 or TRBV6-3 with TRBJ1-5, with 8 nucleotides matching TRBD1. Germline V gives CDR1 MNHEY, CDR2 SVGEGT. This CDR3 is 14 amino acids long. V lost 6 bases to trimming and J lost 6 bases; unmatched junction nucleotides: 7. The CDR3 spells CASSPDRVSQPQHF. The CDR3 DNA is TGTGCCAGCAGCCCGGACAGGGTGTCTCAGCCCCAGCATTTT.

Only one count was recorded for this clone. The chain combines TRBV9 with TRBJ1-3; D remains unclear. The CDR3 spans 15 residues. Per the germline V gene, CDR1 is SGDLS and CDR2 is YYNGEE. V was trimmed by 2 bases and J by 4 bases, leaving 13 bases between them. The CDR3 sequence: CASSVSVLHGNTIYF. The CDR3 nucleotides read TGTGCCAGCAGCGTGTCGGTACTCCACGGAAACACCATATATTTT.

The chain combines TRBV11-2 with TRBJ2-7, with 8 bases aligning to TRBD2. Trimming removed 6 bases from V and 2 bases from J; junction bases left unmatched: 18. Germline V gene data show CDR1 as SGHAT and CDR2 as FQNNGV. The length of the CDR3 is 18 residues. Here the CDR3 DNA reads TGTGCCAGCAGTCCGGGTGGGGCACTAGCGGCAAACCCCTACGAGCAGTACTTC. This gives the protein CASSPGGALAANPYEQYF.

The rearrangement links TRBV29-1 to TRBJ2-5, with a tentative D call TRBD1 (6 bases). V gave up 5 bases and J gave up 2 bases, with 12 bases separating them. CDR3 length: 13 amino acids. Per germline, CDR1 SQVTM and CDR2 ANQGSEA. As DNA, the CDR3 is TGCAGCGTTATAACGGACAGACAAGAGACCCAGTACTTC. It yields the protein CSVITDRQETQYF. The full variable domain, with the rest looked up from reference TRBV29-1 and TRBJ2-5, is SAVISQKPSRDICQRGTSLTIQCQVDSQVTMMFWYRQQPGQSLTLIATANQGSEATYESGFVIDKFPISRPNLTFSTLTVSNMSPEDSSIYLCSVITDRQETQYFGPGTRLLVL.

The V gene is TRBV7-9, the J gene TRBJ2-2; D is unresolved. Trimming pared 1 base from V and 5 bases from J, leaving 17 bases between. CDR1 SEHNR and CDR2 FQNEAQ come from the germline V gene (reference sequence). CDR3 length: 17 residues. The CDR3 DNA sequence: TGTGCCAGCAGCTTAGGACGTTTGCCGAGGTTAACCGGGGAGCTGTTTTTT. Encoded protein: CASSLGRLPRLTGELFF.

The genes are TRBV6-5 and TRBJ1-2, with D tentatively TRBD1 (5 bases). The CDR3 is made up of 13 amino acids. Trimming removed 7 bases at V and 4 bases at J, with 13 bases between. Germline CDR1 MNHEY, CDR2 SVGAGI. In nucleotides, the CDR3 is TGTGCCAGCATAGGCGGCCAGGGCTATGGCTACACCTTC. Protein: CASIGGQGYGYTF.

The chain uses TRBV6-6 and TRBJ1-5, with TRBD1 matching 9 bases. Germline CDR1 reads MNHNY; CDR2 reads SVGAGI (reference sequence). This CDR3 has 16 residues. V lost 6 bases to trimming and J lost 4 bases; unmatched junction nucleotides: 10. The CDR3 sequence is CASSKQGADGNQPQHF. The CDR3 coding sequence is TGTGCCAGCAGCAAACAGGGGGCAGACGGAAATCAGCCCCAGCATTTT.

V is TRBV7-3 and J is TRBJ2-2; possible D gene TRBD1, 7 bases. The CDR3 sequence is 15 residues long. The germline CDR1 and CDR2 sequences are SGHTA and FQGTGA. Trimming pared 5 bases from V and 4 bases from J, leaving 14 bases between. The CDR3 DNA follows: TGTGCCAGCAGCGCAGGGGGGCCGATCACCGGGGAGCTGTTTTTT. Translated, it gives CASSAGGPITGELFF. The full variable domain, in which reference TRBV7-3 and TRBJ2-2 provide the parts outside the CDR3, is GAGVSQTPSNKVTEKGKYVELRCDPISGHTALYWYRQSLGQGPEFLIYFQGTGAADDSGLPNDRFFAVRPEGSVSTLKIQRTERGDSAVYLCASSAGGPITGELFFGEGSRLTVL.

CDR3 sequence reads: CASSFLTSGGGETQYF. In DNA form, the CDR3 reads TGTGCCAGCAGCTTTCTTACTAGCGGGGGCGGGGAGACCCAGTACTTC. V gene TRBV11-2 combines with J gene TRBJ2-5; 11 nucleotides line up with TRBD2. The CDR3 is 16 residues long. Looked up from germline, CDR1 is SGHAT and CDR2 is FQNNGV. V shed 3 bases, J shed 5 bases, and the junction held 8 bases outside the gene matches.

The V and J genes are TRBV5-1 and TRBJ1-1; D may be TRBD1 (6 bases). The CDR3 sequence is 14 residues long. Trimming removed 6 bases at V and 7 bases at J, with 19 bases between. The germline gives CDR1 SGHRS, CDR2 YFSETQ. The CDR3 loop reads CASTSSPGVGEAFF. For the CDR3, the DNA is TGCGCCAGCACCTCTTCCCCAGGGGTTGGTGAAGCTTTCTTT.

The CDR3 DNA reads TGTGCCTGGCAACCTATCTCAACTAATGAAAAACTGTTTTTT. This sequence encodes CAWQPISTNEKLFF. This sequence joins TRBV30 and TRBJ1-4; D gene uncertain. V was pared by 5 bases and J by 0 bases, with 10 bases between. In germline, CDR1 is GTSNPN, CDR2 SVGIG (reference sequence). The CDR3 covers 14 residues.

CDR3 nucleotides: TGTGCCAGTAGCCCTGTAGCGGGGGGTTCGACCGGGGAGCTGTTTTTT. The encoded protein is CASSPVAGGSTGELFF. This chain links TRBV19 with TRBJ2-2, with 10 bases fitting TRBD2. There are 16 residues in the CDR3. Germline-derived CDR1 and CDR2 are LNHDA and SQIVND (reference sequence). The junction had 9 bases not matched to a gene; V was cut back by 6 bases and J by 5 bases.

The rearrangement links TRBV7-2 to TRBJ2-7; D is possibly TRBD2 (5 bases). Trimming left V 5 bases short and J 0 bases short, with 11 bases between. CDR1 is SGHTA, CDR2 FQGNSA, per germline. There are 14 residues in the CDR3. This CDR3 is CASSPRRRSYEQYF. CDR3 DNA: TGTGCCAGCAGCCCGAGGAGGCGCTCCTACGAGCAGTACTTC.

This clone was found a few times. The DNA is omitted, as the CDR3 cannot be located on it reliably, and the CDR3 follows TCRdb's listing. The chain employs TRBV3-1 (or the pseudogene TRBV3-2) and TRBJ2-2; the table calls TRBD2, which could not be checked here. Per the germline V gene, CDR1 is LGHDT and CDR2 is YNNKEL (reference sequence). The CDR3 spans 13 amino acids, including both terminal residues. The CDR3 reads CASSQVRFGELFF.

This clone was seen more than once but under ten times. The chain combines TRBV3-1 (or the pseudogene TRBV3-2) with TRBJ2-5; the match to TRBD2 covers 10 bases. V was clipped by 4 bases and J by 4 bases; unmatched bases: 15. CDR1 and CDR2 (germline): LGHDT, YNNKEL (reference sequence). CDR3 length: 18 amino acids. CDR3 loop: CASSLGAVAGGQGETQYF. For the CDR3, the DNA is TGTGCCAGCAGCCTGGGGGCAGTAGCGGGAGGCCAGGGAGAGACCCAGTACTTC.